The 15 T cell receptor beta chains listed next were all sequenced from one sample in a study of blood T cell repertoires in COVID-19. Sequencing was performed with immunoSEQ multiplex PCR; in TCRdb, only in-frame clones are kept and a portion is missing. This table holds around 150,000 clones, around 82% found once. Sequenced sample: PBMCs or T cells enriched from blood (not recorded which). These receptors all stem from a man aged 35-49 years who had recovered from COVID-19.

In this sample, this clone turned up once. The CDR3 sequence: CASGGSTEAFF. The CDR3 coding sequence is TGTGCCAGCGGGGGCAGCACTGAAGCTTTCTTT. This chain connects TRBV13 to TRBJ1-1; a weak D match, TRBD1 (6 bases). This CDR3 has 11 amino acids. CDR1 is PRHDT and CDR2 is FYEKMQ in the germline V gene (reference sequence). The germline V and J ends were trimmed by 8 bases and 4 bases, with 8 bases remaining between them.

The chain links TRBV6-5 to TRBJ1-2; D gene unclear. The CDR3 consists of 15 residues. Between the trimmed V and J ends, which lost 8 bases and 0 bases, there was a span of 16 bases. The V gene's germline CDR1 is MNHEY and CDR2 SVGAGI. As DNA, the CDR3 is TGTGCCAGCCATCTGGAGCCTAATTCTAACTATGGCTACACCTTC. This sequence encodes CASHLEPNSNYGYTF.

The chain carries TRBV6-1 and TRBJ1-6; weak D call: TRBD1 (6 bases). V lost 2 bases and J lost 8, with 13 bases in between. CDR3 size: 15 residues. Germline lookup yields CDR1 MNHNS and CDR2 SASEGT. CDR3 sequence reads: CASSEQGAGDSPLHF. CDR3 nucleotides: TGTGCCAGCAGTGAACAGGGCGCAGGGGATTCACCCCTCCACTTT.

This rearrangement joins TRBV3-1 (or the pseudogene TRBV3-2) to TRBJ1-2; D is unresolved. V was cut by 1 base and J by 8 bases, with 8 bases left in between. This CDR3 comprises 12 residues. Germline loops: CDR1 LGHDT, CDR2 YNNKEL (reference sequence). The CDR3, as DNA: TGTGCCAGCAGCCAAGCGGAGGGCGGCTACACCTTC. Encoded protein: CASSQAEGGYTF.

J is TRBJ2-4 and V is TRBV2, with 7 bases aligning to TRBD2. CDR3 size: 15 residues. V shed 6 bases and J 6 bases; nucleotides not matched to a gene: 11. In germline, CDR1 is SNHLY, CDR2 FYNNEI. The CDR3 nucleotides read TGTGCCAGCAGGGAGACTAGCCGATTGGGAAACATTCAGTACTTC. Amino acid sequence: CASRETSRLGNIQYF.

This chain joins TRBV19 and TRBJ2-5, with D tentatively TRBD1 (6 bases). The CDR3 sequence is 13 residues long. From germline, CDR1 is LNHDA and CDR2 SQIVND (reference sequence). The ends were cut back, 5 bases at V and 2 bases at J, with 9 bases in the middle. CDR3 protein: CASSLGQQETQYF. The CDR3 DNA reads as TGTGCCAGTAGTCTAGGACAGCAAGAGACCCAGTACTTC.

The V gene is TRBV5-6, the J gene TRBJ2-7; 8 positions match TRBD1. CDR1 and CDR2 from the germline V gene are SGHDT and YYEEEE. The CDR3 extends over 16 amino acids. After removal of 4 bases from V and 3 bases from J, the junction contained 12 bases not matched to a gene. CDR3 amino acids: CASSPLTDRAHYEQYF. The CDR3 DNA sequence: TGTGCCAGCAGCCCACTGACGGACAGGGCACACTACGAGCAGTACTTC.

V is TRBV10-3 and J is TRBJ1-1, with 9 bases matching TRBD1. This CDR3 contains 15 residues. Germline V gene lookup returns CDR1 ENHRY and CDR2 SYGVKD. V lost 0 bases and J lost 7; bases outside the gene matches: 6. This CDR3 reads CAISESGGQGSEAFF. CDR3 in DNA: TGTGCCATCAGTGAGTCCGGGGGACAGGGAAGTGAAGCTTTCTTT.

This CDR3 reads CAWSGVAGIHEQYF. The CDR3 DNA reads as TGTGCCTGGAGTGGAGTGGCAGGGATCCACGAGCAGTACTTC. The chain carries TRBV30 and TRBJ2-7; D may be TRBD1 (5 bases). V lost 1 base and J lost 5, with 15 bases in between. This CDR3 is 14 amino acids long. Germline V gene lookup returns CDR1 GTSNPN and CDR2 SVGIG (reference sequence).

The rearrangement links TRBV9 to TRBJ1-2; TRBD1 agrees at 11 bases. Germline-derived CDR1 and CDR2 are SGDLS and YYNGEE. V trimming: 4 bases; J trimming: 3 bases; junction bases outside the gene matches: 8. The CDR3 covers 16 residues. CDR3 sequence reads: CASSPRGQGVDYGYTF. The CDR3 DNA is TGTGCCAGCAGCCCGAGGGGACAGGGGGTAGACTATGGCTACACCTTC.

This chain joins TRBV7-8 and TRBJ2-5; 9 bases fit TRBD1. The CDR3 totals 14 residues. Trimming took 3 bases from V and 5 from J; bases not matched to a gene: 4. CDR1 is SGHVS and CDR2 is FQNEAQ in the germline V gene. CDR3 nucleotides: TGTGCCAGCAGCTTTGGGACAGGGTGGGAGACCCAGTACTTC. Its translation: CASSFGTGWETQYF. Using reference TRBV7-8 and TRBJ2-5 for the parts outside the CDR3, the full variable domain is GAGVSQSPRYKVAKRGQDVALRCDPISGHVSLFWYQQALGQGPEFLTYFQNEAQLDKSGLPSDRFFAERPEGSVSTLKIQRTQQEDSAVYLCASSFGTGWETQYFGPGTRLLVL.

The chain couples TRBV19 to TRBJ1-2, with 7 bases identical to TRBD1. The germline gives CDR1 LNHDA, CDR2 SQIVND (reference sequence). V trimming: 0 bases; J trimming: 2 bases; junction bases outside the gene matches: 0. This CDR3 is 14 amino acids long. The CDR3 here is CASSIDRGNYGYTF. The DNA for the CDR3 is TGTGCCAGTAGTATAGACAGGGGGAACTATGGCTACACCTTC.

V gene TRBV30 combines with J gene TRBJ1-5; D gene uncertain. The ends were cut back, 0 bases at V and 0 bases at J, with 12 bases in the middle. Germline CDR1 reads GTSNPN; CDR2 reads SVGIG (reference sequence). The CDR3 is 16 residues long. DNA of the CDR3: TGTGCCTGGAGTGTTAGCCGGAGTATTAGCAATCAGCCCCAGCATTTT. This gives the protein CAWSVSRSISNQPQHF.

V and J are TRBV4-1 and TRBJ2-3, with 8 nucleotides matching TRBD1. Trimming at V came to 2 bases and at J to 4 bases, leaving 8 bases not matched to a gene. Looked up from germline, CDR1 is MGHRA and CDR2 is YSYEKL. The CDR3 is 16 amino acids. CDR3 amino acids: CASSQPGQGIPDTQYF. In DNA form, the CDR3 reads TGCGCCAGCAGCCAACCCGGACAGGGAATTCCAGATACGCAGTATTTT.

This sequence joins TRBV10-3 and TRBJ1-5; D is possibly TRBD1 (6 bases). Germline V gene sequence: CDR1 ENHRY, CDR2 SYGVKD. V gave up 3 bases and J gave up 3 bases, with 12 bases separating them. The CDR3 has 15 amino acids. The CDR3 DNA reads TGTGCCATCAGTGAATACAGGGTCTCCAATCAGCCCCAGCATTTT. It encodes CAISEYRVSNQPQHF.